This T cell receptor (beta chain) was recovered during a study of memory CD4+ T cells and cytomegalovirus serostatus. The protocol was immunoSEQ multiplex PCR, while the TCRdb copy is restricted to in-frame clones and leaves out a portion. Of some 47,000 clones listed, 75% to 85% were seen once; the top ten hold about 0.79%. Study observations and caveats: CMV serostatus prediction reached median AUC about 0.96, or 0.93 with US-trained model.

In the case of this clone: What it recognizes is unknown.

The sort gate was single viable CD3+CD4+CD8-CD45RO+ cells for memory CD4+ T cells. The V gene end was trimmed by 2 bases and the J gene end by 5 bases; junction bases not matched to a gene: 3. The germline V gene has CDR1 SGHRS and CDR2 YFSETQ. The CDR3 has 15 amino acids. The receptor was derived from an adult in good health and CMV-seronegative. V usage is TRBV5-1 and J usage is TRBJ2-5; 13 bases match TRBD2. The sample consisted of memory CD4+ T cells from blood. CDR3 nucleotides: TGCGCCAGCAGCTTTCAGACTAGCGGGGGGGAGACCCAGTACTTC. Its protein is CASSFQTSGGETQYF.